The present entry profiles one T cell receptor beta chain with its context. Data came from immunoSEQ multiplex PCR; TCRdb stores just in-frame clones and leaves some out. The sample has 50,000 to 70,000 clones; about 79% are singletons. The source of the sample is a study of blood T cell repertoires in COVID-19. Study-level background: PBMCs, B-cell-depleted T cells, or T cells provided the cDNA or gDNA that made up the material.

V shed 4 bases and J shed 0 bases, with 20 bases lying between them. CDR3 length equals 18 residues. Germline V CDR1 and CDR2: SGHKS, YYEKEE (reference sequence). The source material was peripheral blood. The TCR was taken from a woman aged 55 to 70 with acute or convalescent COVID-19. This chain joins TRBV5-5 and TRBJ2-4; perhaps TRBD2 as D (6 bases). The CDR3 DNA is TGTGCCAGCAGCACAACCTCGGGGAGGCCGCTAGCCAAAAACATTCAGTACTTC. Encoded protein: CASSTTSGRPLAKNIQYF.